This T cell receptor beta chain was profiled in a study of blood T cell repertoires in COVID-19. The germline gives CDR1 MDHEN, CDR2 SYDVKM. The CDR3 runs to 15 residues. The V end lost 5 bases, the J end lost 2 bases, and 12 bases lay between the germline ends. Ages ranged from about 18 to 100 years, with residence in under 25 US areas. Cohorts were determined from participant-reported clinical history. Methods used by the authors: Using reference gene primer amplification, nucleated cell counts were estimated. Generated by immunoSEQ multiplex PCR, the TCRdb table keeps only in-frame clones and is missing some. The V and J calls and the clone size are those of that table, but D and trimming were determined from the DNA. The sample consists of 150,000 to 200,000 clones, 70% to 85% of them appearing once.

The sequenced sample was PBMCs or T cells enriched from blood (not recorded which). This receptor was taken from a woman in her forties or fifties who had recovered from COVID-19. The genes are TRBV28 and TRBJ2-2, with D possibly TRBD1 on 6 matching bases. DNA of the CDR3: TGTGCCAGCAGTCCCGGGACACCCAACACCGGGGAGCTGTTTTTT. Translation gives CASSPGTPNTGELFF.